The T cell receptor (beta chain) described here comes from a study of blood T cell repertoires in COVID-19. Study in general: T cells, B-cell-depleted T cells, or PBMCs provided the cDNA or gDNA that served as material.

Method: immunoSEQ multiplex PCR; TCRdb's copy keeps in-frame clones and lacks some. The sample carries roughly 87,000 clones, about 83% recorded once. With 1 base clipped from V and 3 bases from J, the junction kept 2 bases outside the gene matches. The CDR3 length is 15 residues. Germline CDR1 is SGHDT and CDR2 is YYEEEE. The sequenced material came from peripheral blood. V usage is TRBV5-6 and J usage is TRBJ1-3; 9 positions match TRBD1. This clonotype was sampled from a woman aged 70-85 years with acute or convalescent COVID-19. CDR3 DNA sequence: TGTGCCAGCAGCTTGACAGGGGGCTTTGGAAACACCATATATTTT. As protein: CASSLTGGFGNTIYF.